This TCR beta chain came from a study of blood T cell repertoires in COVID-19. Sequenced by immunoSEQ multiplex PCR; TCRdb stores in-frame clones only, minus some. The table has 120,000 to 150,000 clones, 75% to 85% seen once. V was pared by 5 bases and J by 5 bases, with 15 bases between. The CDR3 sequence is 14 residues long. CDR1 and CDR2 (germline): SGHVS, FNYEAQ. Sequencing was performed on peripheral blood. This chain connects TRBV7-6 to TRBJ2-5; tentatively, D is TRBD2 (6 bases). The clonotype was recovered from a man aged 50 to 59 with acute or convalescent COVID-19. The CDR3 DNA follows: TGTGCCAGCAGCGGAGGGGTGGGTTGGGAGACCCAGTACTTC. Translation gives CASSGGVGWETQYF.